A selection of T cell receptor beta chains follows, all from one sample in a study of Ad26.COV2.S vaccination and SARS-CoV-2 variants. Sequenced by immunoSEQ multiplex PCR; TCRdb stores in-frame clones only, minus some. The sample lists some 480,000 clones; around 85% were seen once. Material: peripheral blood, obtained in a trial of Ad26.COV2.S vaccine versus placebo. The receptors stem from a person aged 18-60 years who received the Ad26.COV2.S COVID-19 vaccine or a placebo. Both conserved end residues are part of each CDR3. D genes are given only for firm matches. Clone size appears in some rows only: once, few, many, or a class for an expanded clone.

clone_size: NA; cdr3_length: 14; d_call: TRBD2; v_call: TRBV28; j_call: TRBJ2-7; cdr3_aa: CASSSVGTSVEQYF; cdr3_nt: TGTGCCAGCAGTTCCGTCGGGACTAGCGTCGAGCAGTACTTC
clone_size: NA; cdr3_length: 13; d_call: NA; v_call: TRBV27; j_call: TRBJ1-1; cdr3_aa: CASSPLLNTEAFF; cdr3_nt: TGTGCCAGCAGTCCCTTACTGAACACTGAAGCTTTCTTT
clone_size: NA; cdr3_length: 16; d_call: TRBD2; v_call: TRBV7-3; j_call: TRBJ2-3; cdr3_aa: CASSMTSGRAPDTQYF; cdr3_nt: TGTGCCAGCAGCATGACTAGCGGGAGGGCCCCAGATACGCAGTATTTT
clone_size: NA; cdr3_length: 13; d_call: NA; v_call: TRBV7-9; j_call: TRBJ2-7; cdr3_aa: CASSPHWSYEQYF; cdr3_nt: TGTGCCAGCAGCCCCCACTGGTCCTACGAGCAGTACTTC
clone_size: NA; cdr3_length: 14; d_call: TRBD2; v_call: TRBV29-1; j_call: TRBJ2-1; cdr3_aa: CSDRSGGSYNEQFF; cdr3_nt: TGCAGCGACCGGAGCGGGGGTTCCTACAATGAGCAGTTCTTC
clone_size: NA; cdr3_length: 12; d_call: NA; v_call: TRBV28; j_call: TRBJ2-1; cdr3_aa: CASSLYYNEQFF; cdr3_nt: TGTGCCAGCAGTTTATACTACAATGAGCAGTTCTTC
clone_size: once; cdr3_length: 15; d_call: TRBD2; v_call: TRBV5-1; j_call: TRBJ2-1; cdr3_aa: CASSLRTSGNNEQFF; cdr3_nt: TGCGCCAGCAGCTTAAGGACTAGCGGGAACAATGAGCAGTTCTTC
clone_size: NA; cdr3_length: 14; d_call: TRBD1; v_call: TRBV9; j_call: TRBJ2-7; cdr3_aa: CASSDRVTGAEQYF; cdr3_nt: TGTGCCAGCAGCGACCGGGTGACAGGGGCCGAGCAGTACTTC
clone_size: once; cdr3_length: 15; d_call: TRBD2; v_call: TRBV14; j_call: TRBJ2-7; cdr3_aa: CASSQEGGRAYEQYF; cdr3_nt: TGTGCCAGCAGCCAAGAAGGAGGGAGGGCATACGAGCAGTACTTC
clone_size: NA; cdr3_length: 11; d_call: NA; v_call: TRBV2; j_call: TRBJ2-5; cdr3_aa: CASSVGETQYF; cdr3_nt: TGTGCCAGCAGCGTTGGGGAGACCCAGTACTTC
clone_size: once; cdr3_length: 16; d_call: TRBD2; v_call: TRBV5-4; j_call: TRBJ2-2; cdr3_aa: CASSLWVGGGTGELFF; cdr3_nt: TGTGCCAGCAGCCTGTGGGTAGGCGGGGGCACCGGGGAGCTGTTTTTT
clone_size: NA; cdr3_length: 19; d_call: NA; v_call: TRBV19; j_call: TRBJ2-6; cdr3_aa: CASTPQAGSLVSGANVLTF; cdr3_nt: TGTGCCAGTACTCCACAAGCGGGCAGCCTAGTCTCTGGGGCCAACGTCCTGACTTTC
clone_size: NA; cdr3_length: 14; d_call: NA; v_call: TRBV14; j_call: TRBJ1-1; cdr3_aa: CASSQWGANTEAFF; cdr3_nt: TGTGCCAGCAGCCAGTGGGGGGCCAACACTGAAGCTTTCTTT
clone_size: NA; cdr3_length: 15; d_call: NA; v_call: TRBV11-2; j_call: TRBJ2-3; cdr3_aa: CASSPMIFGANTQYF; cdr3_nt: TGTGCCAGCAGCCCCATGATCTTTGGGGCGAATACGCAGTATTTT
clone_size: NA; cdr3_length: 15; d_call: NA; v_call: TRBV5-1; j_call: TRBJ1-6; cdr3_aa: CASSFEPDGASPLHF; cdr3_nt: TGCGCCAGCAGCTTCGAGCCGGACGGGGCTTCACCCCTCCACTTT
clone_size: NA; cdr3_length: 15; d_call: NA; v_call: TRBV27; j_call: TRBJ2-1; cdr3_aa: CASSLSGGPYNEQFF; cdr3_nt: TGTGCCAGCAGTTTATCGGGAGGCCCCTACAATGAGCAGTTCTTC
clone_size: NA; cdr3_length: 14; d_call: NA; v_call: TRBV5-4; j_call: TRBJ2-3; cdr3_aa: CASSRTDSTDTQYF; cdr3_nt: TGTGCCAGCTCCAGGACAGACAGCACAGATACGCAGTATTTT
clone_size: NA; cdr3_length: 15; d_call: NA; v_call: TRBV9; j_call: TRBJ1-5; cdr3_aa: CASSVGVASNQPQHF; cdr3_nt: TGTGCCAGCAGCGTAGGAGTAGCGAGCAATCAGCCCCAGCATTTT
clone_size: once; cdr3_length: 17; d_call: TRBD1; v_call: TRBV5-6; j_call: TRBJ2-7; cdr3_aa: CASSRRTGGFVSYEQYF; cdr3_nt: TGTGCCAGCAGCCGCCGGACAGGGGGCTTCGTTTCCTACGAGCAGTACTTC
clone_size: NA; cdr3_length: 13; d_call: NA; v_call: TRBV10-3; j_call: TRBJ1-2; cdr3_aa: CAIRADRSEGYTF; cdr3_nt: TGTGCCATCAGGGCGGACAGATCGGAGGGCTACACCTTC
clone_size: NA; cdr3_length: 15; d_call: TRBD2; v_call: TRBV19; j_call: TRBJ2-7; cdr3_aa: CASSIQGTSSGEQYF; cdr3_nt: TGTGCCAGTAGTATACAAGGGACTAGCTCGGGCGAGCAGTACTTC
clone_size: NA; cdr3_length: 14; d_call: TRBD1; v_call: TRBV15; j_call: TRBJ1-1; cdr3_aa: CATSRGWEGAEAFF; cdr3_nt: TGTGCCACCAGCAGAGGCTGGGAGGGGGCGGAAGCTTTCTTT
clone_size: once; cdr3_length: 13; d_call: NA; v_call: TRBV7-3; j_call: TRBJ1-1; cdr3_aa: CASSLTGGTEAFF; cdr3_nt: TGTGCCAGCAGCTTAACTGGGGGGACTGAAGCTTTCTTT
clone_size: NA; cdr3_length: 16; d_call: TRBD1; v_call: TRBV28; j_call: TRBJ1-1; cdr3_aa: CASGETGGLGNTEAFF; cdr3_nt: TGTGCCAGCGGAGAGACAGGGGGTTTAGGGAACACTGAAGCTTTCTTT
clone_size: NA; cdr3_length: 16; d_call: NA; v_call: TRBV28; j_call: TRBJ1-5; cdr3_aa: CASSLRAQGPNQPQHF; cdr3_nt: TGTGCCAGCAGTTTACGAGCTCAGGGTCCCAATCAGCCCCAGCATTTT
clone_size: NA; cdr3_length: 16; d_call: TRBD2; v_call: TRBV28; j_call: TRBJ2-5; cdr3_aa: CASSELYGTIGETQYF; cdr3_nt: TGTGCCAGCAGTGAACTCTACGGGACTATAGGAGAGACCCAGTACTTC
clone_size: NA; cdr3_length: 14; d_call: NA; v_call: TRBV6-5; j_call: TRBJ2-5; cdr3_aa: CASSYTRTTLAQYF; cdr3_nt: TGTGCCAGCAGTTACACCCGGACTACCTTAGCACAGTACTTC
clone_size: NA; cdr3_length: 15; d_call: TRBD1; v_call: TRBV6-5; j_call: TRBJ1-4; cdr3_aa: CASSQYGTGNEKLFF; cdr3_nt: TGTGCCAGCAGTCAATACGGGACAGGGAATGAAAAACTGTTTTTT
clone_size: NA; cdr3_length: 14; d_call: NA; v_call: TRBV5-1; j_call: TRBJ2-5; cdr3_aa: CASKGEVAGETQYF; cdr3_nt: TGCGCCAGCAAAGGGGAGGTAGCCGGGGAGACCCAGTACTTC
clone_size: NA; cdr3_length: 13; d_call: NA; v_call: TRBV29-1; j_call: TRBJ2-3; cdr3_aa: CSVRRRATDTQYF; cdr3_nt: TGCAGCGTCCGACGAAGAGCTACAGATACGCAGTATTTT
clone_size: NA; cdr3_length: 13; d_call: NA; v_call: TRBV6-5; j_call: TRBJ1-5; cdr3_aa: CATRDFSNQPQHF; cdr3_nt: TGTGCCACCAGGGACTTTAGCAATCAGCCCCAGCATTTT
clone_size: few; cdr3_length: 13; d_call: NA; v_call: TRBV7-8; j_call: TRBJ1-1; cdr3_aa: CASSLDIYTEAFF; cdr3_nt: TGTGCCAGCAGCTTGGACATATACACTGAAGCTTTCTTT
clone_size: NA; cdr3_length: 17; d_call: TRBD1; v_call: TRBV4-2; j_call: TRBJ2-2; cdr3_aa: CASSAQPRGPGTGELFF; cdr3_nt: TGTGCCAGCAGCGCACAACCCAGGGGGCCGGGCACCGGGGAGCTGTTTTTT
clone_size: NA; cdr3_length: 14; d_call: NA; v_call: TRBV19; j_call: TRBJ2-5; cdr3_aa: CASSIDRERETQYF; cdr3_nt: TGTGCCAGTAGTATAGATCGGGAGAGGGAGACCCAGTACTTC
clone_size: NA; cdr3_length: 14; d_call: NA; v_call: TRBV5-4; j_call: TRBJ1-1; cdr3_aa: CASSPGSSNTEAFF; cdr3_nt: TGTGCCAGCAGCCCGGGGTCAAGCAACACTGAAGCTTTCTTT
clone_size: NA; cdr3_length: 18; d_call: TRBD1; v_call: TRBV7-2; j_call: TRBJ2-6; cdr3_aa: CASSMRGQMTSGANVLTF; cdr3_nt: TGTGCCAGCAGCATGAGGGGACAGATGACGTCTGGGGCCAACGTCCTGACTTTC
clone_size: NA; cdr3_length: 18; d_call: NA; v_call: TRBV3-1/TRBV3-2; j_call: TRBJ2-3; cdr3_aa: CASSQDFLRGPGTDTQYF; cdr3_nt: TGTGCCAGCAGCCAAGATTTTCTACGGGGGCCGGGCACAGATACGCAGTATTTT
clone_size: NA; cdr3_length: 15; d_call: TRBD1; v_call: TRBV5-4; j_call: TRBJ2-1; cdr3_aa: CASSFQTGAYNEQFF; cdr3_nt: TGTGCCAGCAGCTTTCAGACAGGGGCCTACAATGAGCAGTTCTTC
clone_size: once; cdr3_length: 14; d_call: NA; v_call: TRBV28; j_call: TRBJ2-7; cdr3_aa: CASRRRDGAYEQYF; cdr3_nt: TGTGCCAGCAGAAGGCGGGACGGTGCCTACGAGCAGTACTTC
clone_size: once; cdr3_length: 12; d_call: NA; v_call: TRBV6-6; j_call: TRBJ1-1; cdr3_aa: CATREENTEAFF; cdr3_nt: TGTGCCACCAGAGAGGAGAACACTGAAGCTTTCTTT
clone_size: NA; cdr3_length: 16; d_call: NA; v_call: TRBV6-5; j_call: TRBJ2-7; cdr3_aa: CASSYSQQLITVEQYF; cdr3_nt: TGTGCCAGCAGTTATAGTCAACAGTTAATTACTGTCGAGCAGTACTTC
clone_size: once; cdr3_length: 18; d_call: TRBD2; v_call: TRBV5-8; j_call: TRBJ2-1; cdr3_aa: CASSLTGTSGSLTNEQFF; cdr3_nt: TGTGCCAGCAGCTTAACCGGGACTAGCGGGAGTTTAACCAATGAGCAGTTCTTC
clone_size: NA; cdr3_length: 16; d_call: TRBD2; v_call: TRBV3-1/TRBV3-2; j_call: TRBJ2-3; cdr3_aa: CASSPGYAGGLDTQYF; cdr3_nt: TGTGCCAGCAGCCCAGGGTATGCGGGAGGGTTGGATACGCAGTATTTT
clone_size: NA; cdr3_length: 14; d_call: NA; v_call: TRBV11-2; j_call: TRBJ2-7; cdr3_aa: CASSLFASIYEQYF; cdr3_nt: TGTGCCAGCAGCTTATTTGCGAGTATCTACGAGCAGTACTTC
clone_size: few; cdr3_length: 18; d_call: NA; v_call: TRBV28; j_call: TRBJ1-5; cdr3_aa: CASSLSVSGANSNQPQHF; cdr3_nt: TGTGCCAGCAGTTTATCCGTTAGTGGGGCAAATAGCAATCAGCCCCAGCATTTT
clone_size: NA; cdr3_length: 17; d_call: TRBD2; v_call: TRBV3-1/TRBV3-2; j_call: TRBJ2-1; cdr3_aa: CASSQDRLREGYNEQFF; cdr3_nt: TGTGCCAGCAGCCAAGATCGGTTGCGGGAGGGCTACAATGAGCAGTTCTTC
clone_size: few; cdr3_length: 13; d_call: TRBD1; v_call: TRBV5-1; j_call: TRBJ1-2; cdr3_aa: CASSVGTVAGYTF; cdr3_nt: TGCGCCAGCAGCGTAGGGACAGTGGCTGGCTACACCTTC
clone_size: NA; cdr3_length: 15; d_call: NA; v_call: TRBV4-2; j_call: TRBJ1-4; cdr3_aa: CASSQADRDNEKLFF; cdr3_nt: TGTGCCAGCAGCCAAGCGGACAGAGATAATGAAAAACTGTTTTTT
clone_size: NA; cdr3_length: 12; d_call: NA; v_call: TRBV25-1; j_call: TRBJ1-4; cdr3_aa: CASSELGGELFF; cdr3_nt: TGTGCCAGCAGTGAATTGGGGGGCGAGCTGTTTTTT
clone_size: NA; cdr3_length: 14; d_call: NA; v_call: TRBV11-2; j_call: TRBJ2-1; cdr3_aa: CASSLEQTGNEQFF; cdr3_nt: TGTGCCAGCAGCTTAGAACAAACGGGCAATGAGCAGTTCTTC
clone_size: NA; cdr3_length: 16; d_call: TRBD1; v_call: TRBV28; j_call: TRBJ2-2; cdr3_aa: CASSPPGQGFTGELFF; cdr3_nt: TGTGCCAGCAGCCCCCCGGGACAGGGGTTCACCGGGGAGCTGTTTTTT
clone_size: NA; cdr3_length: 15; d_call: TRBD2; v_call: TRBV5-1; j_call: TRBJ2-1; cdr3_aa: CASSLGTSGHNEQFF; cdr3_nt: TGCGCCAGCAGCTTGGGGACTAGTGGCCACAATGAGCAGTTCTTC
clone_size: once; cdr3_length: 13; d_call: TRBD2; v_call: TRBV30; j_call: TRBJ2-5; cdr3_aa: CAWSVASGGTQYF; cdr3_nt: TGTGCCTGGAGTGTGGCTAGCGGGGGGACCCAGTACTTC